These T cell receptor beta chains were read from a single sample in a study of early stage breast cancer tumors. Sequencing was performed with immunoSEQ multiplex PCR; in TCRdb, only in-frame clones are kept and a portion is missing. The profile shows 60,000 to 80,000 clones, more than 65% of them singletons. Sequencing input: blood. The receptor set was obtained from a person aged 55 to 70 with breast cancer. Both conserved end residues are part of each CDR3. D genes are given only for firm matches. Expanded clones are given a class, and other clones once, few, many or no size at all.

J | V | size | D | DNA | CDR3
TRBJ2-3 | TRBV28 | few | TRBD1 | TGTGCCAGCACCGGACAGGGAGGTAGCACAGATACGCAGTATTTT | CASTGQGGSTDTQYF
TRBJ2-2 | TRBV9 | - | TRBD2 | TGTGCCAGCAGCCGCCTACTAGCGGGTTATACTTTGAAAGAGCTGTTTTTT | CASSRLLAGYTLKELFF
TRBJ1-2 | TRBV30 | - | - | TGTGCCTGGAGTGTGGGGGGAGGCTACACCTTC | CAWSVGGGYTF
TRBJ2-2 | TRBV5-1 | - | TRBD1 | TGCGCCAGCAGCCGGGACAGGAATCCCACCGGGGAGCTGTTTTTT | CASSRDRNPTGELFF
TRBJ2-1 | TRBV6-1 | few | TRBD2 | TGTGCCAGCAGCGTCACTAGCGGGGGTGAAGGTGAGCAGTTCTTC | CASSVTSGGEGEQFF
TRBJ1-1 | TRBV18 | - | - | TGTGCCAGCTCACCAAGATATTTGGGTGAGAACACTGAAGCTTTCTTT | CASSPRYLGENTEAFF
TRBJ1-5 | TRBV2 | - | - | TGTGCCAGCAGACAGGGCCCCGATGGGCCCCAGCATTTT | CASRQGPDGPQHF
TRBJ1-3 | TRBV18 | - | - | TGTGCCAGCTCACCCGCTCGGATCTCTGGAAACACCATATATTTT | CASSPARISGNTIYF
TRBJ2-1 | TRBV4-1 | - | TRBD2 | TGCGCCAGCAGCCAAGCACCTAGCGGGGGGGCCGGTGAGCAGTTCTTC | CASSQAPSGGAGEQFF
TRBJ2-2 | TRBV27 | once | - | TGTGCCAGCAGTTTCCAGGGGGGGGCCGGGGAGCTGTTTTTT | CASSFQGGAGELFF
TRBJ2-1 | TRBV28 | once | - | TGTGCCAGCAGTTTCTGGGGAAATGAGCAGTTCTTC | CASSFWGNEQFF
TRBJ1-5 | TRBV5-8 | - | TRBD1 | TGTGCCAGCAGCACAGGGGATGATAGCAATCAGCCCCAGCATTTT | CASSTGDDSNQPQHF
TRBJ2-7 | TRBV7-2 | - | - | TGTGCCAGCAGCTTAAACCCAGGGTCCGAGCAGTACTTC | CASSLNPGSEQYF
TRBJ2-3 | TRBV11-2 | once | TRBD2 | TGTGCCAGCAGCAGGCTGGGCCTAGCGGGAGGGGGCGATACGCAGTATTTT | CASSRLGLAGGGDTQYF
TRBJ2-7 | TRBV6-1 | - | TRBD2 | TGTGCCAGCAGTCTAGCGGGAGGGCCTTCCTACGAGCAGTACTTC | CASSLAGGPSYEQYF
TRBJ2-5 | TRBV28 | - | - | TGTGCCAGCAGTGACAGGACACTAGAGACCCAGTACTTC | CASSDRTLETQYF
TRBJ1-2 | TRBV5-4 | - | - | TGTGCCAGCACCCCCGGAGGGCACCGGAAAAATGGCTACACCTTC | CASTPGGHRKNGYTF
TRBJ2-7 | TRBV23-1 | - | - | TGCGCCAGCAGTCAGAATAGGTCACCCCCCTCCCTTGATACGAAGCAGTACTTC | CASSQNRSPPSLDTKQYF
TRBJ1-1 | TRBV6-1 | - | - | TGTGCCAGCAGTGAAGATCGGGGTACTGAAGCTTTCTTT | CASSEDRGTEAFF
TRBJ2-5 | TRBV19 | - | TRBD1 | TGTGCCAGTAGGCCGACAGGGGAAGAGACCCAGTACTTC | CASRPTGEETQYF
TRBJ1-1 | TRBV28 | - | - | TGTGCCAGCTTCCCCAGGGGCCTGAACACTGAAGCTTTCTTT | CASFPRGLNTEAFF
TRBJ2-3 | TRBV4-2 | - | TRBD2 | TGTGCCAGCAGCCAAGGGACTAGCGGGGGGCTCGATACGCAGTATTTT | CASSQGTSGGLDTQYF
TRBJ1-2 | TRBV5-1 | - | TRBD1 | TGCGCCAGCAGCTCCCAAGGACAGGGTGCAAATGGCTACACCTTC | CASSSQGQGANGYTF
TRBJ1-6 | TRBV6-1 | few | - | TGTGCCAGCGAGGAGAGCTCCTATAATTCACCCCTCCACTTT | CASEESSYNSPLHF
TRBJ2-1 | TRBV19 | - | TRBD2 | TGTGCCAGTAGGGGGACTAGCGGTCTTCCCTACAATGAGCAGTTCTTC | CASRGTSGLPYNEQFF
TRBJ2-7 | TRBV7-2 | - | TRBD2 | TGTGCCAGCAGCCCGGGACTAGCGGGAGGGTACGAGCAGTACTTC | CASSPGLAGGYEQYF
TRBJ1-6 | TRBV6-1 | - | - | TGTGCCAGCAGCAACCCGACAGGCCCTTCCCCACCCCTCCACTTT | CASSNPTGPSPPLHF
TRBJ1-5 | TRBV15 | - | - | TGTGCCACCAGCAGAGATGGGCCCCCCTATAGCAATCAGCCCCAGCATTTT | CATSRDGPPYSNQPQHF
TRBJ1-2 | TRBV5-4 | few | - | TGTGCCAGCAGCATTAAGGGGCTGGGGAACTATGGCTACACCTTC | CASSIKGLGNYGYTF
TRBJ2-2 | TRBV19 | few | - | TGTGCCAGTAGTATGGGGCCCGCCAGGGAGCTGTTTTTT | CASSMGPARELFF
TRBJ2-1 | TRBV5-1 | - | TRBD2 | TGCGCCAGCAGCTTCCTGAGCGGGGGGGCCCCCGAGCAGTTCTTC | CASSFLSGGAPEQFF
TRBJ2-7 | TRBV5-4 | few | - | TGTGCCAGCAGCCAGGGGCCTGGTCACGAGCAGTACTTC | CASSQGPGHEQYF
TRBJ2-5 | TRBV5-6 | - | - | TGTGCCAGCAGCCCGCAACTAGGCGAGACCCAGTACTTC | CASSPQLGETQYF
TRBJ2-1 | TRBV7-3 | - | - | TGTGCCAGCAGCTTATCACGGAATTCCTACAATGAGCAGTTCTTC | CASSLSRNSYNEQFF
TRBJ2-7 | TRBV27 | - | - | TGTGCCAGCACCCTAACCCGGGACGGAGCCTACGAGCAGTACTTC | CASTLTRDGAYEQYF
TRBJ2-3 | TRBV6-1 | - | - | TGTGCCAGCAGTGAATTGGGCAGGGTCACAGATACGCAGTATTTT | CASSELGRVTDTQYF
TRBJ2-2 | TRBV5-1 | - | TRBD2 | TGCGCCAGCAGGCGGACTAGCGGGGGCACCGGGGAGCTGTTTTTT | CASRRTSGGTGELFF
TRBJ1-1 | TRBV6-1 | - | TRBD1 | TGTGCCAGCGGATGGACAGGGCGAATGGACACTGAAGCTTTCTTT | CASGWTGRMDTEAFF
TRBJ1-2 | TRBV28 | - | - | TGTGTCACGGGTGGACGCTATGGCTACACCTTC | CVTGGRYGYTF
TRBJ2-3 | TRBV6-6 | once | TRBD1 | TGTGCCAGCAGTATGACAGGGTCATCGAGCACAGATACGCAGTATTTT | CASSMTGSSSTDTQYF
TRBJ2-3 | TRBV23-1 | once | - | TGCGCCAGCAGTCATGACGGGGTAAGAAGCACAGATACGCAGTATTTT | CASSHDGVRSTDTQYF
TRBJ2-3 | TRBV11-3 | - | - | TGTGCCAGCAGCCCATCCTCGGGGAGGAGCACAGATACGCAGTATTTT | CASSPSSGRSTDTQYF
TRBJ2-7 | TRBV29-1 | - | - | TGCAGCGTTGGTGGTGTAACCTACGAGCAGTACTTC | CSVGGVTYEQYF
TRBJ1-5 | TRBV10-3 | few | - | TGTGCCATCAGTGAGTCGAGGCCAGTAAACCGCAATCAGCCCCAGCATTTT | CAISESRPVNRNQPQHF
TRBJ2-7 | TRBV10-3 | - | TRBD1 | TGTGCCATCAGTTCTGACAGGGGGACCTACGAGCAGTACTTC | CAISSDRGTYEQYF
TRBJ1-4 | TRBV6-6 | - | TRBD1 | TGTGCCAGCATGCGGACAGACGGGACAGGGATGGAAAAACTGTTTTTT | CASMRTDGTGMEKLFF
TRBJ1-5 | TRBV5-1 | - | TRBD1 | TGCGCCAGCAGCGCAGGGGGTGATAGCAATCAGCCCCAGCATTTT | CASSAGGDSNQPQHF
TRBJ1-5 | TRBV6-1 | - | - | TGTGCCAGCGCCCAAGGGGGGATCCAGCCCCAGCATTTT | CASAQGGIQPQHF
TRBJ2-3 | TRBV9 | - | TRBD1 | TGTGCCAGCAGCGTAGCTACCCCTGGACAGGGGGCGGATACGCAGTATTTT | CASSVATPGQGADTQYF
TRBJ2-4 | TRBV6-6 | - | - | TGTGCCAGCCGAGGGGGAACAATCATTCAGTACTTC | CASRGGTIIQYF
TRBJ1-4 | TRBV29-1 | - | TRBD1 | TGCAGCGGGGGACAGGGTAATGAAAAACTGTTTTTT | CSGGQGNEKLFF
TRBJ1-5 | TRBV18 | - | TRBD1 | TGTGCCAGCTCACCCGGGACAGGTTCGTATCAGCCCCAGCATTTT | CASSPGTGSYQPQHF
TRBJ2-3 | TRBV2 | - | TRBD1 | TGTGCCAGCAGTGAAGCGGGACAGGGGTACACAGATACGCAGTATTTT | CASSEAGQGYTDTQYF
TRBJ2-7 | TRBV20-1 | - | - | TGCAGTGCCCAGGCCAGGGAGCAGTACTTC | CSAQAREQYF
TRBJ2-7 | TRBV28 | - | - | TGTGCCAGCATTAGCAGTTCCTACGAGCAGTACTTC | CASISSSYEQYF
TRBJ2-7 | TRBV10-3 | few | TRBD1 | TGTGCCATCAGTGACGGACAGGGCGAGCAGTACTTC | CAISDGQGEQYF